These 22 T cell receptor beta chains were sequenced from one sample in a study of cytomegalovirus exposure and HLA in healthy donors. This PCR relied on a set of 60 Vbeta primers and 13 Jbeta primers. The repertoire was sequenced with immunoSEQ multiplex PCR; TCRdb's copy has only in-frame clones and lacks some. This table holds approximately 150,000 clones, about 80% found once. Sequenced material: PBMCs. The receptors come from a man aged 18 to 29 in good health and CMV-seronegative.

The genes are TRBV5-1 and TRBJ1-6; D gene uncertain. Trimming removed 2 bases at V and 4 bases at J, with 16 bases between. This CDR3 comprises 17 residues. Germline lookup yields CDR1 SGHRS and CDR2 YFSETQ. CDR3 sequence reads: CASSFQAGSGYNSPLHF. The DNA of the CDR3 is TGCGCCAGCAGCTTTCAGGCGGGCTCGGGATATAATTCACCCCTCCACTTT.

This sequence joins TRBV2 and TRBJ1-5, with D unclear. V was shortened by 8 bases and J by 1 base, with 12 bases between the two germline ends. The CDR3 has 14 amino acids. Per the germline V gene, CDR1 is SNHLY and CDR2 is FYNNEI. In DNA form, the CDR3 reads TGTGCCAGCGGAATGGCGGGGAGCAATCAGCCCCAGCATTTT. This codes for CASGMAGSNQPQHF.

The chain uses TRBV14 and TRBJ2-7, with 8 bases matching TRBD1. The CDR3 has 15 amino acids. V trimming: 5 bases; J trimming: 0 bases; junction bases outside the gene matches: 6. Germline V gene data show CDR1 as SGHDN and CDR2 as FVKESK. The CDR3 sequence: CASSSIDRGSYEQYF. DNA for the CDR3: TGTGCCAGCAGCAGCATTGACAGGGGCTCCTACGAGCAGTACTTC.

The CDR3 protein is CASSQGGHSGNTIYF. The CDR3 DNA sequence: TGTGCCAGCAGCCAAGGCGGTCACTCTGGAAACACCATATATTTT. V gene TRBV14 combines with J gene TRBJ1-3, with D hard to call. The CDR3 runs 15 residues. Germline V lookup: CDR1 SGHDN, CDR2 FVKESK. V lost 1 base and J 0 bases, leaving 7 bases between the germline ends.

V is TRBV14 and J is TRBJ1-3, with D possibly being TRBD1 (5 bases). Germline values: CDR1 SGHDN, CDR2 FVKESK. The CDR3 is 14 amino acids. V dropped 0 bases and J dropped 4 bases, with 7 bases sitting between them. CDR3 bases: TGTGCCAGCAGCCAAGATGGGGCCGGAAACACCATATATTTT. Protein: CASSQDGAGNTIYF. Full variable domain (outside the CDR3, taken from reference TRBV14 and TRBJ1-3): EAGVTQFPSHSVIEKGQTVTLRCDPISGHDNLYWYRRVMGKEIKFLLHFVKESKQDESGMPNNRFLAERTGGTYSTLKVQPAELEDSGVYFCASSQDGAGNTIYFGEGSWLTVV.

The rearrangement joins TRBV10-1 to TRBJ2-3; D uncertain. V lost 3 bases and J 3 bases, leaving 4 bases between the germline ends. Germline loops: CDR1 WNHNN, CDR2 SYGVQD (reference sequence). CDR3 size: 12 residues. In DNA, the CDR3 is TGCGCCAGCAGTGACGGGACAGATACGCAGTATTTT. Its protein product is CASSDGTDTQYF.

The chain employs TRBV5-1 and TRBJ1-4; D uncertain. CDR1 SGHRS and CDR2 YFSETQ come from the germline V gene. V was clipped by 4 bases and J by 1 base, with 14 bases between them. The CDR3 contains 16 residues. The CDR3: CASSLLLGGTNEKLFF. In DNA, the CDR3 is TGCGCCAGCAGCCTGCTATTGGGAGGAACTAATGAAAAACTGTTTTTT.

The rearrangement links TRBV10-3 to TRBJ1-1; TRBD1 matches at 8 bases. The CDR3 sequence is 14 residues long. Germline CDR1 is ENHRY and CDR2 is SYGVKD. The trim removed 10 bases at V and 4 bases at J, leaving 11 bases unmatched. The CDR3 spells CATQSDRDGTEAFF. In nucleotides, the CDR3 is TGTGCCACCCAATCGGACAGGGACGGCACTGAAGCTTTCTTT.

The rearrangement joins TRBV6-1 to TRBJ2-3, with 9 positions matching TRBD1. Looked up from germline, CDR1 is MNHNS and CDR2 is SASEGT. V gave up 3 bases and J gave up 7 bases; unmatched junction bases: 17. This CDR3 contains 18 residues. The CDR3 DNA reads TGTGCCAGCAGTGATGTGGGGACAGGGTTCAGGGGTATATATACGCAGTATTTT. It codes for CASSDVGTGFRGIYTQYF.

The chain links TRBV19 to TRBJ1-1; possible D gene TRBD1, 5 bases. The length of the CDR3 is 12 residues. Germline CDR1 LNHDA, CDR2 SQIVND (reference sequence). Deletions cut 7 bases from V and 6 bases from J, with 12 bases between. The CDR3 here is CASKAGASEAFF. The CDR3 DNA reads as TGTGCCAGTAAGGCTGGGGCCTCTGAAGCTTTCTTT.

The V gene is TRBV7-2, the J gene TRBJ2-7; TRBD1 agrees at 7 bases. The CDR3 contains 12 residues. V lost 3 bases, J lost 4 bases, and 0 bases stayed unmatched. The germline V gene encodes CDR1 SGHTA and CDR2 FQGNSA. CDR3 in DNA: TGTGCCAGCAGCTTGACAGGGTACGAGCAGTACTTC. Translating it yields CASSLTGYEQYF.

This chain links TRBV15 with TRBJ1-1; D not resolved. The CDR3 is made up of 14 amino acids. CDR1 is LNHNV, CDR2 YYDKDF, per germline (reference sequence). Deletions cut 1 base from V and 7 bases from J, with 13 bases between. This CDR3 is CATSRGPDRDEAFF. The CDR3 bases are TGTGCCACCAGCAGAGGCCCAGACCGGGATGAAGCTTTCTTT.

The chain is built from TRBV7-6 and TRBJ2-2; maybe TRBD2 (6 bases). The V and J ends lost 4 bases and 5 bases respectively, with 8 bases between them. Germline CDR1 SGHVS, CDR2 FNYEAQ. The CDR3 contains 13 residues. CDR3 in amino acids: CASSSDYTGELFF. The CDR3 region has the DNA TGTGCCAGCAGCTCGGACTATACCGGGGAGCTGTTTTTT. The variable domain in full, with the rest retrieved from reference TRBV7-6 and TRBJ2-2, is GAGVSQSPRYKVTKRGQDVALRCDPISGHVSLYWYRQALGQGPEFLTYFNYEAQQDKSGLPNDRFSAERPEGSISTLTIQRTEQRDSAMYRCASSSDYTGELFFGEGSRLTVL.

This clone has only a few counts. The chain combines TRBV11-2 with TRBJ1-4; D perhaps matches TRBD1 (6 bases). Trimming took off 1 base at V and 8 bases at J, with 11 bases between the two ends. Germline V gene lookup returns CDR1 SGHAT and CDR2 FQNNGV. This CDR3 is built from 14 residues. The CDR3 coding sequence is TGTGCCAGCAGCTTAGCAGGGGTTGGAGAAAAACTGTTTTTT. Amino acids: CASSLAGVGEKLFF. The full variable domain, completed using reference TRBV11-2 and TRBJ1-4, is EAGVAQSPRYKIIEKRQSVAFWCNPISGHATLYWYQQILGQGPKLLIQFQNNGVVDDSQLPKDRFSAERLKGVDSTLKIQPAKLEDSAVYLCASSLAGVGEKLFFGSGTQLSVL.

The chain recombines TRBV11-3 with TRBJ2-5, with TRBD1 as a possible D gene (6 bases). Germline CDR1 reads SGHNT; CDR2 reads YENEEA. Trimming removed 1 base at V and 4 bases at J, with 13 bases between. The CDR3 length is 15 residues. The CDR3 reads CASSLGAGRGETQYF. The CDR3 nucleotides are TGTGCCAGCAGCTTAGGTGCAGGCAGGGGAGAGACCCAGTACTTC.

The chain couples TRBV11-2 to TRBJ2-1; TRBD2 is a possible D gene (6 bases). Trimming removed 1 base at V and 6 bases at J, with 10 bases between. CDR1 is SGHAT and CDR2 is FQNNGV in the germline V gene. The CDR3 covers 14 residues. The CDR3, as DNA: TGTGCCAGCAGCTTAGCGGGAGCCTCCAATGAGCAGTTCTTC. Translation: CASSLAGASNEQFF.

This chain joins TRBV30 and TRBJ1-1, with D possibly being TRBD1 (5 bases). Germline CDR1 reads GTSNPN; CDR2 reads SVGIG (reference sequence). Deletions cut 4 bases from V and 9 bases from J, with 18 bases between. This CDR3 region has 13 residues. The CDR3 bases are TGTGCCTGGACTTTTCCAGTGGGGCTTCAAGCTTTCTTT. Its translation is CAWTFPVGLQAFF.

The chain couples TRBV28 to TRBJ2-7; 12 nucleotides align to TRBD2. Germline values: CDR1 MDHEN, CDR2 SYDVKM. This CDR3 has 14 residues. The ends lost 7 bases at V and 2 bases at J; junction bases unmatched: 3. The CDR3 DNA reads as TGTGCCAGCATCCCTAGCGGGAGGGCCTACGAGCAGTACTTC. It encodes CASIPSGRAYEQYF. Variable domain in full (rest from reference TRBV28 and TRBJ2-7): DVKVTQSSRYLVKRTGEKVFLECVQDMDHENMFWYRQDPGLGLRLIYFSYDVKMKEKGDIPEGYSVSREKKERFSLILESASTNQTSMYLCASIPSGRAYEQYFGPGTRLTVT.

V usage is TRBV7-8 and J usage is TRBJ1-1, with 7 positions matching TRBD1. J gave up 0 bases and V 5 bases, and 12 bases lay outside the gene matches. CDR3 length equals 17 residues. Germline V CDR1 and CDR2: SGHVS, FQNEAQ. This chain's CDR3 is CASSIRSGGTLNTEAFF. For the CDR3, the DNA is TGTGCCAGCAGCATAAGATCAGGGGGTACTTTGAACACTGAAGCTTTCTTT.

This clone occurred once. The chain links TRBV5-6 to TRBJ2-3; tentatively, D is TRBD2 (5 bases). Germline lookup yields CDR1 SGHDT and CDR2 YYEEEE. The CDR3 extends over 16 amino acids. V lost 4 bases and J 2 bases, leaving 17 bases between the germline ends. CDR3 protein: CASSPPVEANTDTQYF. Written as DNA, the CDR3 is TGTGCCAGCAGCCCTCCTGTGGAGGCCAACACAGATACGCAGTATTTT.

The rearrangement uses TRBV6-4 and TRBJ2-2, with D unresolved. Germline assignment: CDR1 MRHNA and CDR2 SNTAGT. CDR3 length: 15 amino acids. Deletions cut 0 bases from V and 4 bases from J, with 9 bases between. CDR3 nucleotides: TGTGCCAGCAGTGACTCATCCGGTTCCACCGGGGAGCTGTTTTTT. As protein: CASSDSSGSTGELFF.

Comment on this clone: The sample holds other DNA sequences that translate to the same CDR3. V gene TRBV7-2 combines with J gene TRBJ2-3; D gene uncertain. The CDR3 is 12 amino acids. V lost 2 bases, J lost 3 bases, and 3 bases lay in between. Germline V gene sequence: CDR1 SGHTA, CDR2 FQGNSA. CDR3: CASSLYTDTQYF. The CDR3 nucleotides read TGTGCCAGCAGCTTATATACAGATACGCAGTATTTT.